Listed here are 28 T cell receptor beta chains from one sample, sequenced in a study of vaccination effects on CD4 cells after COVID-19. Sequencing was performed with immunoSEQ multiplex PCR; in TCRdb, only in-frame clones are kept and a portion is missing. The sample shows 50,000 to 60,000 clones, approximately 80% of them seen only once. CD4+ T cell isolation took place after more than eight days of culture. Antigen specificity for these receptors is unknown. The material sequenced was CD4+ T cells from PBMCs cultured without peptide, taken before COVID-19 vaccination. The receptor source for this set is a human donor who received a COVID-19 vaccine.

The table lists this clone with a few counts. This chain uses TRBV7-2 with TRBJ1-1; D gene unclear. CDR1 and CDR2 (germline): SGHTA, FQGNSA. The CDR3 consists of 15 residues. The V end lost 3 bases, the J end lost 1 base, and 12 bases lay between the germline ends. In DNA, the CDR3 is TGTGCCAGCAGCTTCGGGGTGTCCCGGAACACTGAAGCTTTCTTT. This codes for CASSFGVSRNTEAFF.

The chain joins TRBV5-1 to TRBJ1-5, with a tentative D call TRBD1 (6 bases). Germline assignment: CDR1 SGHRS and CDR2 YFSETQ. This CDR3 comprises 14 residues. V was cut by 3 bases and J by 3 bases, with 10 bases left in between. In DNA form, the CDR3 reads TGCGCCAGCAGCTCGGGGGGGGCCAATCAGCCCCAGCATTTT. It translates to CASSSGGANQPQHF. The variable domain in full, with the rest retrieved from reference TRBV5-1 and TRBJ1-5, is KAGVTQTPRYLIKTRGQQVTLSCSPISGHRSVSWYQQTPGQGLQFLFEYFSETQRNKGNFPGRFSGRQFSNSRSEMNVSTLELGDSALYLCASSSGGANQPQHFGDGTRLSIL.

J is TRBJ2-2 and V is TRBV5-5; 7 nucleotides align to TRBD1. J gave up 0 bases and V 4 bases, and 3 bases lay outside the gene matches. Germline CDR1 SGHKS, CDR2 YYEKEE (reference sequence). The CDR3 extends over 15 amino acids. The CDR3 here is CASSRQGPNTGELFF. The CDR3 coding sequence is TGTGCCAGCAGCCGACAGGGACCGAACACCGGGGAGCTGTTTTTT.

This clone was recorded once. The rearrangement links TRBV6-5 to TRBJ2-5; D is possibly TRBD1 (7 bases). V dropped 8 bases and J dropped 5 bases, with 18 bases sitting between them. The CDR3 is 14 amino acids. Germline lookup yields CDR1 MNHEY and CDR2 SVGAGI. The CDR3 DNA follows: TGTGCCAGCCGGCCGCGGGGACAGCTCGAGACCCAGTACTTC. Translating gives CASRPRGQLETQYF.

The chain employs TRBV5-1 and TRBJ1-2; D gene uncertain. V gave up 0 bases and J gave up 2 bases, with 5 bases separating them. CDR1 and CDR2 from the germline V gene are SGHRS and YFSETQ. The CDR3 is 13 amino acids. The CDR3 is CASSLVENYGYTF. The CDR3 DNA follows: TGCGCCAGCAGCTTGGTGGAAAACTATGGCTACACCTTC.

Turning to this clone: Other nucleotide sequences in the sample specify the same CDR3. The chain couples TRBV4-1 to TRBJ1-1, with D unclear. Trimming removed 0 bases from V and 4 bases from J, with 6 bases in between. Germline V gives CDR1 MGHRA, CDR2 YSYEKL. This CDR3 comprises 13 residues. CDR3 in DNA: TGCGCCAGCAGCCAAGACCGGGGCACTGAAGCTTTCTTT. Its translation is CASSQDRGTEAFF.

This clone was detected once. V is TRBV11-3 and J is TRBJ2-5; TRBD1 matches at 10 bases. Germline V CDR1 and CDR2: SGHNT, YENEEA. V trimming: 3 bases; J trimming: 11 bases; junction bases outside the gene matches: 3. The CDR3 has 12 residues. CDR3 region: CASSFGQGVQYF. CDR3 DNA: TGTGCCAGCAGCTTCGGACAGGGGGTACAGTACTTC. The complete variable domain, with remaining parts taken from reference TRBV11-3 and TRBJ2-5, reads EAGVVQSPRYKIIEKKQPVAFWCNPISGHNTLYWYLQNLGQGPELLIRYENEEAVDDSQLPKDRFSAERLKGVDSTLKIQPAELGDSAVYLCASSFGQGVQYFGPGTRLLVL.

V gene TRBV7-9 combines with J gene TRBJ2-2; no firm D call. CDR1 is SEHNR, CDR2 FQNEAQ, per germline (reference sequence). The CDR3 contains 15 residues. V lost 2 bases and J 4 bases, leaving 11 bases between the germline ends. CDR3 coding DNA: TGTGCCAGCAGCTTAACGCAGGCGGTCACCGGGGAGCTGTTTTTT. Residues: CASSLTQAVTGELFF.

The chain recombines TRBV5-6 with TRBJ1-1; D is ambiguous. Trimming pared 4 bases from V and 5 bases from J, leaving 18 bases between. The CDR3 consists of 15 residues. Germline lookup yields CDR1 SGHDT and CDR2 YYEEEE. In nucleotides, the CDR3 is TGTGCCAGCAGCGTCAAAAATTATGGATCGACTGAAGCTTTCTTT. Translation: CASSVKNYGSTEAFF.

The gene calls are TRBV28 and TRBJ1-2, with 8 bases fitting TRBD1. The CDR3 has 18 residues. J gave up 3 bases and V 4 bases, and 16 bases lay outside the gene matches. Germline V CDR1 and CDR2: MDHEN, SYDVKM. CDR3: CASSSLKGTGGIDYGYTF. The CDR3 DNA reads TGTGCCAGCAGTTCCCTTAAGGGCACAGGGGGAATTGACTATGGCTACACCTTC.

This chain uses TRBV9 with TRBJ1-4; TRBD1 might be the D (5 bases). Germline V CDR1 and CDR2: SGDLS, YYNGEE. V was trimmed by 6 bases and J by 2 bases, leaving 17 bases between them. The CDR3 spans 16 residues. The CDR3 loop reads CASTRRGDQTNEKLFF. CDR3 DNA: TGTGCCAGCACCCGCCGGGGGGATCAGACTAATGAAAAACTGTTTTTT.

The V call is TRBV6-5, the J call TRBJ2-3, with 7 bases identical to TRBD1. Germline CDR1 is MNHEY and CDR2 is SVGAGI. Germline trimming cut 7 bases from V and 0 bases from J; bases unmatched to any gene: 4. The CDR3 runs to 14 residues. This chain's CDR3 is CASKQGSSTDTQYF. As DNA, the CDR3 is TGTGCCAGCAAACAGGGGTCTAGCACAGATACGCAGTATTTT.

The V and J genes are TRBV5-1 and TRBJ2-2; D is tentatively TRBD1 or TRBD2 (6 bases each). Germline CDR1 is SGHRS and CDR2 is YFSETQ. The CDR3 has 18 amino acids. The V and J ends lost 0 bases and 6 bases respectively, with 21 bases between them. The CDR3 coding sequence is TGCGCCAGCAGCTTGGAAGTCTCCAGGAGGGGGGCGGCCGGGGAGCTGTTTTTT. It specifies CASSLEVSRRGAAGELFF. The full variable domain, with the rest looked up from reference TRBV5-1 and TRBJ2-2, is KAGVTQTPRYLIKTRGQQVTLSCSPISGHRSVSWYQQTPGQGLQFLFEYFSETQRNKGNFPGRFSGRQFSNSRSEMNVSTLELGDSALYLCASSLEVSRRGAAGELFFGEGSRLTVL.

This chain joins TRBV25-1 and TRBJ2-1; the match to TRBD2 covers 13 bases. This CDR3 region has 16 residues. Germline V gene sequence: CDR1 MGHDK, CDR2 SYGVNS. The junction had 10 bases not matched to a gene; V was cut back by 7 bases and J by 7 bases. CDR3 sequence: CASKSLAGGQYNEQFF. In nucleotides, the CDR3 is TGTGCCAGCAAATCACTAGCGGGGGGGCAGTATAATGAGCAGTTCTTC.

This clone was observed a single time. This chain's CDR3 is CASSLDRENTEAFF. CDR3 nucleotides: TGTGCCAGCTCACTGGACAGGGAGAACACTGAAGCTTTCTTT. The rearrangement joins TRBV18 to TRBJ1-1; 8 bases map to TRBD1. V was pared by 4 bases and J by 1 base, with 2 bases of the junction left unmatched. Germline CDR1 and CDR2: KGHSH and LQKENI. CDR3 length equals 14 residues.

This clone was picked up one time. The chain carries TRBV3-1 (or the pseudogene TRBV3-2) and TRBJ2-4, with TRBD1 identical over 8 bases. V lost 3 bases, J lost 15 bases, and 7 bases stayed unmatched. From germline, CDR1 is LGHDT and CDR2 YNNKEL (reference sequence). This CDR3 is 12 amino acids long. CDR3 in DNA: TGTGCCAGCAGCCATGGACAGGGCTTGACGTACTTC. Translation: CASSHGQGLTYF.

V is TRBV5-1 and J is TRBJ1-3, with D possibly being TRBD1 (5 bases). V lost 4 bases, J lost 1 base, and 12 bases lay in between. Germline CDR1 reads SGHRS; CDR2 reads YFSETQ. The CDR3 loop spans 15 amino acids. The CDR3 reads CASSPAGGSGNTIYF. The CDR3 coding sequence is TGCGCCAGCAGCCCCGCGGGGGGGTCTGGAAACACCATATATTTT.

CDR3 sequence: CASSTAVAGNTIYF. CDR3 nucleotide sequence: TGTGCCAGCAGCACGGCCGTGGCTGGAAACACCATATATTTT. V gene TRBV5-5 combines with J gene TRBJ1-3; D remains ambiguous. V dropped 4 bases and J dropped 2 bases, with 10 bases sitting between them. CDR1 and CDR2 from the germline V gene are SGHKS and YYEKEE (reference sequence). The CDR3 has 14 residues. The entire variable domain, with the rest obtained from reference TRBV5-5 and TRBJ1-3, is as follows: DAGVTQSPTHLIKTRGQQVTLRCSPISGHKSVSWYQQVLGQGPQFIFQYYEKEERGRGNFPDRFSARQFPNYSSELNVNALLLGDSALYLCASSTAVAGNTIYFGEGSWLTVV.

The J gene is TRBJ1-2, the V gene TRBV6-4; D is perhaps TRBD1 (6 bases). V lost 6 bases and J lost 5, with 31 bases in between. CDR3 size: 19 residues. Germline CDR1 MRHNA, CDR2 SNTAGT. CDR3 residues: CASSNWEGSGMGGLYGYTF. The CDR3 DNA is TGTGCCAGCAGCAACTGGGAGGGTTCTGGGATGGGGGGCCTTTATGGCTACACCTTC.

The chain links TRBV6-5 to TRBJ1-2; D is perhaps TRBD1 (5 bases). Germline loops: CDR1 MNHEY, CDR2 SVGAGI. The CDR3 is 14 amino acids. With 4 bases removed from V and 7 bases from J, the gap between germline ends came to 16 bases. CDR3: CASSSWGEKVGYTF. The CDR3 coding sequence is TGTGCCAGCAGTTCCTGGGGGGAAAAGGTTGGCTACACCTTC.

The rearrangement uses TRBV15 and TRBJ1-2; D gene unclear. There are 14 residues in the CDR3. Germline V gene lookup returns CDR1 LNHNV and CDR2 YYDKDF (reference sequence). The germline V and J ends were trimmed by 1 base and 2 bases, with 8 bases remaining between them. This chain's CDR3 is CATSRGGSNYGYTF. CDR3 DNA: TGTGCCACCAGCAGAGGAGGGTCAAACTATGGCTACACCTTC.

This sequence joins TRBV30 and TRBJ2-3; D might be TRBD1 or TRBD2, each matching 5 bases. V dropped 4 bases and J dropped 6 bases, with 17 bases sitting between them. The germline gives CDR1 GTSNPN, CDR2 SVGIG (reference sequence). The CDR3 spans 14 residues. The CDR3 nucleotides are TGTGCCTGGATCCTCACTGGGGGTATGGATACGCAGTATTTT. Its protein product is CAWILTGGMDTQYF.

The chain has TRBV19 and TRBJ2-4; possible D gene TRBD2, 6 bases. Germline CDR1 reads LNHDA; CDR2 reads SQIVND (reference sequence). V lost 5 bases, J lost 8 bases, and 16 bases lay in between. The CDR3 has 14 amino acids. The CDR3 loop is CASSQPGGSDIQYF. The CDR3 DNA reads TGTGCCAGTAGTCAACCTGGGGGGTCGGACATTCAGTACTTC.

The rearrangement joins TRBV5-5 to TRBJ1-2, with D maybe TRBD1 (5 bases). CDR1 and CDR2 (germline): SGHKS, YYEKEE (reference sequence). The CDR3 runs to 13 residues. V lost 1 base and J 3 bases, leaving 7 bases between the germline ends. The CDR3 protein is CASSLTGDYGYTF. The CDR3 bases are TGTGCCAGCAGCTTGACGGGGGACTATGGCTACACCTTC.

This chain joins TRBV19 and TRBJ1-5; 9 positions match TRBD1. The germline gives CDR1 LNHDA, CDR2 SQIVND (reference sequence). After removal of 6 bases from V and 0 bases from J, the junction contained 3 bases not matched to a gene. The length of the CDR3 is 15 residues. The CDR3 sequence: CASRDRGLSNQPQHF. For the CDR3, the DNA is TGTGCCAGTAGGGACAGGGGTCTTAGCAATCAGCCCCAGCATTTT.

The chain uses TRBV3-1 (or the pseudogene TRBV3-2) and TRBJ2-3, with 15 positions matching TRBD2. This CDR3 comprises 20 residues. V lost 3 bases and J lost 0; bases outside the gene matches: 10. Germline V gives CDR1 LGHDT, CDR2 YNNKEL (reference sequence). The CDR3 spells CASSHYRTSGGASSTDTQYF. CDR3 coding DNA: TGTGCCAGCAGCCACTATAGGACTAGCGGGGGGGCCTCGAGCACAGATACGCAGTATTTT.

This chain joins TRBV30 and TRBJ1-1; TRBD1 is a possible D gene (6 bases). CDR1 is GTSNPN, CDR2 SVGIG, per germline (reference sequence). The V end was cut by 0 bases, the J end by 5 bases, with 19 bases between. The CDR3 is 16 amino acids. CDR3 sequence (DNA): TGTGCCTGGAGTGTACTTTCCCCGACAGGAAGGACTGAAGCTTTCTTT. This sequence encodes CAWSVLSPTGRTEAFF.

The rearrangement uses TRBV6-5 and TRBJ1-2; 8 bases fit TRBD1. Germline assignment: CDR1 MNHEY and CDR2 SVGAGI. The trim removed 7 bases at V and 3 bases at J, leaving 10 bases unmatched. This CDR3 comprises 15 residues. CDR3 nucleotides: TGTGCCAGCATTTCGCGGACAGGGAGGGACTATGGCTACACCTTC. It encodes CASISRTGRDYGYTF.